This TCR beta chain was sequenced during a study of T cell responses to AZD1222 COVID-19 vaccine. General observations from the study: Two AZD1222 administrations were followed by greater Spike-specific TCR breadth and depth.

Germline CDR1 reads SGHRS; CDR2 reads YFSETQ. The V end was cut by 4 bases, the J end by 7 bases, with 12 bases between. The CDR3 contains 13 residues. Produced via immunoSEQ multiplex PCR; TCRdb's table is partial and in-frame only. The data show around 110,000 clones, with around 81% seen just once and about 9.7% held by the top ten. This clone was picked up a small number of times. Its antigen is unknown. This clonotype originated in an adult in good health. Material: peripheral blood, obtained on day 0 of AZD1222 vaccination. V and J are TRBV5-1 and TRBJ1-3; possibly TRBD1 for D (6 bases). In DNA, the CDR3 is TGCGCCAGCAGCCTCGGGACATACAACACCATATATTTT. It specifies CASSLGTYNTIYF.